This is a list of T cell receptor beta chains from one sample in a study of tumor-infiltrating lymphocytes in primary liver carcinoma. TCRdb re-called the multiplex PCR reads through MiXCR, storing one row per CDR3 protein. The sample records approximately 330,000 distinct CDR3 sequences, roughly 61% being singletons. Sequencing was carried out using peripheral blood. Receptors were obtained from a man aged 40-55 years with primary liver carcinoma and hepatitis B virus infection. CDR3s include the opening cysteine and the closing phenylalanine or tryptophan. Each record gives: clone size, V gene, CDR3 length, D gene, J gene, CDR3 protein, CDR3 DNA. The D gene is left open where the match is weak. A row's size may be missing; if present it is once, few, many or a size class.

-,TRBV29-1,12,-,TRBJ2-1,CSFGPTQEIQFF,TGCAGCTTTGGGCCCACGCAAGAGATCCAGTTCTTC
few,TRBV13,15,TRBD2,TRBJ2-7,CASSRAGGPSYEQYF,TGTGCCAGCAGCAGAGCGGGAGGGCCCTCCTACGAGCAGTACTTC
-,TRBV11-2,15,-,TRBJ2-1,CASSWGTRGRSEQFF,TGTGCCAGCAGCTGGGGGACGAGAGGTAGAAGTGAGCAGTTCTTC
-,TRBV25-1,14,-,TRBJ2-5,CASIGQGAQETQYF,TGTGCCAGCATAGGGCAGGGTGCTCAAGAGACCCAGTATTTC
few,TRBV5-1,15,TRBD2,TRBJ2-1,CASSLAGRAHNEQFF,TGCGCCAGCTCCTTAGCCGGGAGGGCCCACAATGAGCAGTTCTTC
-,TRBV6-1,16,TRBD2,TRBJ2-1,CARAASGRASCNEQFF,TGTGCCAGGGCAGCTAGCGGGAGGGCGTCCTGCAATGAGCAGTTCTTC
many,TRBV11-2,13,TRBD2,TRBJ2-5,CASSSTSRETQYF,TGTGCCAGCAGCTCGACTAGCCGGGAGACCCAGTACTTC
-,TRBV6-5,18,TRBD2,TRBJ2-7,CASSYSGLAGGPRYEQYF,TGTGCCAGCAGTTACTCGGGACTAGCGGGAGGGCCTCGGTACGAGCAGTACTTC
-,TRBV29-1,12,-,TRBJ2-3,CSVDHIGDTQYF,TGCAGCGTTGACCACATAGGGGATACACAGTATTTT
-,TRBV5-5,16,-,TRBJ2-2,CASSYTDAWNTGELFF,TGTGCCAGCAGTTATACCGACGCCTGGAACACCGGGGAGCTGTTTTTT
-,TRBV29-1,13,-,TRBJ2-5,CSVPWIAQETQCF,TGCAGCGTCCCTTGGATCGCACAAGAGACCCAGTGCTTC
-,TRBV11-2,16,-,TRBJ1-4,CASRRKAPATNEKLFF,TGTGCCAGCAGACGGAAAGCTCCGGCAACTAATGAAAAACTGTTTTTT
-,TRBV11-3,15,-,TRBJ2-1,CASSRTSRDIYEQFF,TGCGCCAGCAGCCGTACCTCACGGGACATCTATGAGCAGTTCTTC
-,TRBV6-5,15,-,TRBJ1-5,CASGYGVPLNQPQHF,TGTGCCAGCGGTTACGGTGTACCACTCAATCAGCCCCAGCATTTT
many,TRBV6-5,16,TRBD1,TRBJ2-7,CASRVSRDRGPYEQYF,TGTGCCAGCAGGGTTTCCCGGGACAGGGGGCCGTACGAGCAGTACTTC
few,TRBV2,13,-,TRBJ1-1,CASSENGVTEAFF,TGTGCCAGCAGTGAGAATGGGGTCACTGAAGCTTTCTTT
-,TRBV5-5,15,-,TRBJ2-3,CVSSLGGREPDTQYF,TGTGTCAGCAGCTTGGGGGGCAGGGAACCAGATACGCAGTATTTT
many,TRBV6-5,12,-,TRBJ1-1,CASSDEGGLAFF,TGTGCCAGCAGCGACGAGGGAGGCCTGGCTTTCTTT
-,TRBV11-2,14,-,TRBJ2-7,CASSLLQGMGEKYF,TGTGCCAGCAGCCTACTTCAGGGGATGGGTGAGAAGTACTTC
-,TRBV11-2,12,-,TRBJ2-2,CASPRDTGELFF,TGTGCCAGTCCACGTGACACCGGGGAGCTGTTTTTT
few,TRBV5-1,13,TRBD1,TRBJ1-4,CASSGTANEKLFF,TGCGCTAGCTCCGGGACAGCGAATGAAAAACTGTTTTTT
-,TRBV11-1,14,-,TRBJ2-1,CASSFLRTPGEQFF,TGTGCCAGCAGCTTCCTACGGACGCCGGGGGAACAGTTCTTC
-,TRBV11-2,12,-,TRBJ2-7,CASCLEDYEQYF,TGTGCCAGCTGCTTAGAGGACTACGAGCAGTACTTC
-,TRBV5-4,15,-,TRBJ2-7,CASSLRPGVPYEQYF,TGTGCCAGCAGCTTGAGACCCGGGGTACCCTACGAGCAGTACTTC
-,TRBV11-2,16,-,TRBJ2-7,CAISLDREGGVYEQYF,TGTGCCATCAGCCTAGACCGCGAAGGAGGGGTTTACGAGCAGTACTTC
-,TRBV4-1,15,TRBD1,TRBJ2-7,CASNPRIGQANEQYF,TGCGCCAGCAACCCTAGGATTGGACAGGCCAACGAGCAGTACTTC
-,TRBV15,15,TRBD2,TRBJ2-3,CATSRTSEGVDTQYF,TGTGCCACCAGCAGGACTAGCGAAGGTGTAGATACGCAGTATTTT
-,TRBV30,15,-,TRBJ1-1,CAWSVVGSGYTEAFF,TGTGCCTGGAGTGTAGTGGGCAGCGGGTACACTGAAGCTTTCTTT
-,TRBV4-3,17,TRBD2,TRBJ2-7,CASNQEKGGLAGYEQYF,TGCGCCAGCAACCAAGAAAAGGGAGGGCTAGCGGGATACGAGCAGTACTTC
many,TRBV10-3,14,TRBD2,TRBJ2-3,CAISEGTSVNTQYF,TGTGCCATCAGTGAGGGGACTAGCGTGAATACGCAGTATTTT
-,TRBV7-3,16,-,TRBJ2-3,CASSLIPGSSTDTQYF,TGTGCCAGCAGCTTAATCCCCGGCTCGAGCACAGATACGCAGTATTTT
-,TRBV11-2,16,TRBD2,TRBJ2-1,CASSVQTSGSLGEHFF,TGTGCCAGCAGCGTACAAACTAGCGGGAGCCTGGGAGAACATTTTTTC
-,TRBV11-1,16,-,TRBJ2-1,CANSLVAIGSVNEQFF,TGTGCCAACAGCTTAGTTGCCATCGGGAGTGTGAATGAGCAGTTCTTC